The 23 T cell receptor beta chains reported below all come from one sample, sequenced in a study of blood T cell repertoires in COVID-19. Sequencing used immunoSEQ multiplex PCR; TCRdb keeps in-frame clones, though not all of them. The sample consists of 140,000 to 150,000 clones, around 72% of them appearing once. The sequencing sample was made of peripheral blood. The receptors originated from a woman aged 55-69 years with acute or convalescent COVID-19.

The V call is TRBV11-2, the J call TRBJ2-1; perhaps TRBD2 as D (5 bases). The germline V and J ends were trimmed by 2 bases and 2 bases, with 10 bases remaining between them. Germline V gives CDR1 SGHAT, CDR2 FQNNGV. The CDR3 is 15 residues long. CDR3 DNA sequence: TGTGCCAGCAGCTTACGAGCGGCCCCCTACAATGAGCAGTTCTTC. This translates into CASSLRAAPYNEQFF.

CDR3 nucleotides: TGTGCCAGCAGGATACAGGGTCGTGCTTGGAATGAGCAGTTCTTC. Translated: CASRIQGRAWNEQFF. The chain combines TRBV28 with TRBJ2-1; TRBD1 might be the D (6 bases). With 6 bases removed from V and 7 bases from J, the gap between germline ends came to 19 bases. CDR1 is MDHEN, CDR2 SYDVKM, per germline. This CDR3 has 15 amino acids.

CDR3 loop: CASSLERGLAHEQFF. The CDR3 DNA sequence: TGTGCCAGCAGCTTAGAACGGGGACTAGCGCATGAGCAGTTCTTC. J is TRBJ2-1 and V is TRBV7-9, with TRBD2 matching over 10 bases. V gave up 1 base and J gave up 8 bases; unmatched junction bases: 5. The CDR3 has 15 amino acids. Germline lookup yields CDR1 SEHNR and CDR2 FQNEAQ (reference sequence). Full variable domain (rest looked up from reference TRBV7-9 and TRBJ2-1): DTGVSQNPRHKITKRGQNVTFRCDPISEHNRLYWYRQTLGQGPEFLTYFQNEAQLEKSRLLSDRFSAERPKGSFSTLEIQRTEQGDSAMYLCASSLERGLAHEQFFGPGTRLTVL.

CDR3 nucleotides: TGCGCCAGCATGGAAGTAGCGGCCCACAATGAGCAGTTCTTC. Its translation is CASMEVAAHNEQFF. The V call is TRBV5-1, the J call TRBJ2-1; possibly TRBD2 for D (6 bases). Trimming stripped 6 bases from V and 5 bases from J, with 15 bases between. Germline V lookup: CDR1 SGHRS, CDR2 YFSETQ. The CDR3 has 14 amino acids.

The genes are TRBV11-2 and TRBJ1-2; TRBD1 matches at 7 bases. CDR3 size: 14 residues. Germline values: CDR1 SGHAT, CDR2 FQNNGV. Unmatched junction bases numbered 5, after V lost 2 bases and J lost 5 bases. CDR3 region: CASSLSYRGYGYTF. The CDR3 DNA sequence: TGTGCCAGCAGCTTAAGTTACAGGGGTTATGGCTACACCTTC.

The genes are TRBV20-1 and TRBJ1-4; 7 bases are shared with TRBD1. Per the germline V gene, CDR1 is DFQATT and CDR2 is SNEGSKA (reference sequence). Losses at the gene ends were 3 bases for V and 5 bases for J; bases not matched to a gene: 12. This CDR3 spans 16 amino acids. CDR3 region: CSASWDSGVGNEKLFF. The CDR3 coding sequence is TGCAGTGCTAGTTGGGACAGTGGGGTTGGCAATGAAAAACTGTTTTTT.

J is TRBJ2-3 and V is TRBV5-4, with D hard to call. V was shortened by 0 bases and J by 1 base, with 3 bases between the two germline ends. Germline-derived CDR1 and CDR2 are SGHNT and YYREEE (reference sequence). The CDR3 contains 13 residues. The CDR3 region has the DNA TGTGCCAGCAGCTTGGTAGGCACAGATACGCAGTATTTT. This translates into CASSLVGTDTQYF.

The chain joins TRBV6-5 to TRBJ1-6; the match to TRBD1 covers 9 bases. With V trimmed by 11 bases and J by 8 bases, 10 bases remained unmatched. This CDR3 has 14 residues. Per the germline V gene, CDR1 is MNHEY and CDR2 is SVGAGI. CDR3: CAGKVDRGHSPLHF. The CDR3 DNA reads TGTGCCGGTAAAGTGGACAGGGGTCATTCACCCCTCCACTTT.

The CDR3 loop is CASSRGWGDTQYF. The CDR3 DNA sequence: TGTGCCAGCTCCCGGGGATGGGGTGATACGCAGTATTTT. The chain couples TRBV18 to TRBJ2-3, with D possibly TRBD2 on 5 matching bases. V was pared by 6 bases and J by 6 bases, with 13 bases between. This CDR3 spans 13 amino acids. Germline assignment: CDR1 KGHSH and CDR2 LQKENI. The variable domain in full, completed from reference TRBV18 and TRBJ2-3, reads NAGVMQNPRHLVRRRGQEARLRCSPMKGHSHVYWYRQLPEEGLKFMVYLQKENIIDESGMPKERFSAEFPKEGPSILRIQQVVRGDSAAYFCASSRGWGDTQYFGPGTRLTVL.

The rearrangement joins TRBV7-6 to TRBJ2-1; TRBD2 matches 9 bases. The length of the CDR3 is 17 residues. CDR1 is SGHVS and CDR2 is FNYEAQ in the germline V gene. V shed 5 bases and J 6 bases; nucleotides not matched to a gene: 14. The CDR3 reads CASSPWAHSGSVNEQFF. The CDR3 DNA sequence: TGTGCCAGCAGCCCCTGGGCCCATAGCGGGAGTGTCAATGAGCAGTTCTTC.

The chain employs TRBV7-9 and TRBJ2-1; D uncertain. With 0 bases removed from V and 1 base from J, the gap between germline ends came to 7 bases. CDR3 length: 15 amino acids. Germline V CDR1 and CDR2: SEHNR, FQNEAQ (reference sequence). This CDR3 reads CASSLAVGSYNEQFF. The CDR3 DNA follows: TGTGCCAGCAGCTTAGCGGTCGGTTCCTACAATGAGCAGTTCTTC.

The chain employs TRBV6-5 and TRBJ1-2, with 10 bases identical to TRBD1. The CDR3 has 13 residues. V shed 10 bases, J shed 5 bases, and the junction held 7 bases outside the gene matches. The V gene's germline CDR1 is MNHEY and CDR2 SVGAGI. CDR3 nucleotides: TGTGCCAACAGACAGGGGGCTACATATGGCTACACCTTC. Its translation: CANRQGATYGYTF.

CDR3: CASSVVPGNTGELFF. The CDR3 DNA reads TGTGCCAGCAGCGTCGTACCGGGGAACACCGGGGAGCTGTTTTTT. The rearrangement uses TRBV9 and TRBJ2-2, with D hard to call. Per germline, CDR1 SGDLS and CDR2 YYNGEE. V shed 2 bases and J shed 1 base, with 9 bases lying between them. This CDR3 has 15 residues.

The genes are TRBV27 and TRBJ1-6, with TRBD1 matching 7 bases. Germline V CDR1 and CDR2: MNHEY, SMNVEV (reference sequence). The CDR3 is 15 residues long. V was pared by 5 bases and J by 9 bases, with 10 bases of the junction left unmatched. This CDR3 reads CASSQTGLFSSPLHF. The CDR3 DNA reads TGTGCCAGCAGTCAGACAGGGCTCTTTAGTTCACCCCTCCACTTT.

The V and J genes are TRBV28 and TRBJ1-5; no clear D. CDR1 and CDR2 (germline): MDHEN, SYDVKM. The CDR3 covers 13 residues. Trimming removed 7 bases at V and 4 bases at J, with 11 bases between. This chain's CDR3 is CASNWENNQPQHF. CDR3 bases: TGTGCCAGCAACTGGGAGAATAATCAGCCCCAGCATTTT.

The chain joins TRBV12-3 or TRBV12-4 to TRBJ2-5, with a weak D call TRBD1 (7 bases). The germline V and J ends were trimmed by 6 bases and 3 bases, with 11 bases remaining between them. The CDR3 has 13 residues. CDR3 region: CASRVRGEETQYF. CDR3 DNA sequence: TGTGCCAGCAGGGTCAGGGGGGAAGAGACCCAGTACTTC.

The chain joins TRBV5-1 to TRBJ2-1, with 7 bases fitting TRBD2. The CDR3 sequence is 15 residues long. The germline V gene has CDR1 SGHRS and CDR2 YFSETQ. Germline trimming cut 6 bases from V and 1 base from J; bases unmatched to any gene: 7. The CDR3: CASTPDSGSYNEQFF. The CDR3 DNA sequence: TGCGCCAGCACCCCGGATAGCGGGTCCTACAATGAGCAGTTCTTC.

This clone was observed once. V is TRBV9 and J is TRBJ1-2; 7 nucleotides line up with TRBD1. CDR3 length equals 15 residues. V dropped 3 bases and J dropped 6; count of bases not matched to a gene: 11. Per the germline V gene, CDR1 is SGDLS and CDR2 is YYNGEE. DNA for the CDR3: TGTGCCAGCAGCGCCATCACAGGGGTTAAAGATGGCTACACCTTC. It yields the protein CASSAITGVKDGYTF.

This chain joins TRBV5-1 and TRBJ2-7; unclear D gene. This CDR3 region has 14 residues. The V gene's germline CDR1 is SGHRS and CDR2 YFSETQ. Trimming left V 2 bases short and J 2 bases short, with 11 bases between. Here the CDR3 DNA reads TGCGCCAGCAGCTTACGAGGTCCCCCCTACGAGCAGTACTTC. As protein: CASSLRGPPYEQYF.

The gene calls are TRBV6-5 and TRBJ1-2; D is ambiguous. The ends were cut back, 4 bases at V and 4 bases at J, with 10 bases in the middle. This CDR3 has 13 residues. Germline CDR1 MNHEY, CDR2 SVGAGI. The CDR3 reads CASSFSATYGYTF. CDR3 DNA: TGTGCCAGCAGTTTCTCGGCAACCTATGGCTACACCTTC.

V and J are TRBV19 and TRBJ1-2; TRBD1 agrees at 8 bases. Germline V gene data show CDR1 as LNHDA and CDR2 as SQIVND (reference sequence). The junction had 9 bases not matched to a gene; V was cut back by 5 bases and J by 4 bases. The CDR3 is 15 residues long. The CDR3 is CASSPQGARSYGYTF. As DNA, the CDR3 is TGTGCCAGTAGTCCCCAGGGGGCGCGAAGCTATGGCTACACCTTC. The complete variable domain, with remaining parts taken from reference TRBV19 and TRBJ1-2, reads DGGITQSPKYLFRKEGQNVTLSCEQNLNHDAMYWYRQDPGQGLRLIYYSQIVNDFQKGDIAEGYSVSREKKESFPLTVTSAQKNPTAFYLCASSPQGARSYGYTFGSGTRLTVV.

V usage is TRBV5-4 and J usage is TRBJ2-1, with D tentatively TRBD2 (5 bases). The ends were cut back, 4 bases at V and 0 bases at J, with 14 bases in the middle. CDR3 length equals 16 residues. From germline, CDR1 is SGHNT and CDR2 YYREEE (reference sequence). The CDR3: CASSPTSGGSYNEQFF. The CDR3 coding sequence is TGTGCCAGCAGCCCGACGAGCGGAGGCTCCTACAATGAGCAGTTCTTC. The full variable domain, completed using reference TRBV5-4 and TRBJ2-1, is ETGVTQSPTHLIKTRGQQVTLRCSSQSGHNTVSWYQQALGQGPQFIFQYYREEENGRGNFPPRFSGLQFPNYSSELNVNALELDDSALYLCASSPTSGGSYNEQFFGPGTRLTVL.

The J gene is TRBJ2-7, the V gene TRBV15; TRBD2 agrees at 8 bases. The ends lost 1 base at V and 2 bases at J; junction bases unmatched: 4. CDR1 is LNHNV, CDR2 YYDKDF, per germline (reference sequence). This CDR3 is 15 amino acids long. The DNA of the CDR3 is TGTGCCACCAGCAGAGGGTTAGCGGGGACCTACGAGCAGTACTTC. This codes for CATSRGLAGTYEQYF.